This T cell receptor beta chain was profiled in a study of cytomegalovirus exposure and HLA in healthy donors. With 60 Vbeta and 13 Jbeta primers, the PCR was carried out. The assay was immunoSEQ multiplex PCR, and TCRdb's table has in-frame clones only and misses some. The top ten hold around 1.7% of the sample, which has around 130,000 clones, around 82% seen once. This CDR3 spans 18 amino acids. Trimming took 6 bases from V and 0 from J; bases not matched to a gene: 14. Germline CDR1 is SGHKS and CDR2 is YYEKEE (reference sequence). Sequencing input: PBMCs. The chain couples TRBV5-5 to TRBJ2-1; 8 nucleotides match TRBD2. This clonotype was obtained from a boy aged 5-17 years in good health and CMV-seronegative. In nucleotides, the CDR3 is TGTGCCAGCACCACCCCCCCCTGGCGGGAGGACTCCTACAATGAGCAGTTCTTC. Translating it yields CASTTPPWREDSYNEQFF.